A single sample gave rise to the 2 T cell receptor beta chains below, sequenced in a study of blood T cell repertoires in COVID-19. Clones were sequenced by immunoSEQ multiplex PCR, and TCRdb holds only the in-frame ones, with some missing. The table has 95,000 to 150,000 clones, 60% to 85% seen once. The sample was peripheral blood. The source of these receptors is a human donor with acute or convalescent COVID-19. The donor label of this sample is uncertain.

V gene TRBV5-6 combines with J gene TRBJ2-7, with 10 positions matching TRBD1. This CDR3 comprises 15 residues. Germline lookup yields CDR1 SGHDT and CDR2 YYEEEE. V lost 4 bases to trimming and J lost 7 bases; unmatched junction nucleotides: 11. CDR3 sequence: CASSKVGTGAREQYF. DNA of the CDR3: TGTGCCAGCAGCAAGGTCGGGACAGGGGCGCGAGAGCAGTACTTC.

The chain employs TRBV28 and TRBJ2-5; tentatively, D is TRBD1 (5 bases). V was pared by 6 bases and J by 7 bases, with 18 bases between. Germline CDR1 and CDR2: MDHEN and SYDVKM. The CDR3 consists of 14 residues. The CDR3 coding sequence is TGTGCCAGCAGCCCTAACGGGCAGGGCGCGACCCAGTACTTC. It yields the protein CASSPNGQGATQYF.